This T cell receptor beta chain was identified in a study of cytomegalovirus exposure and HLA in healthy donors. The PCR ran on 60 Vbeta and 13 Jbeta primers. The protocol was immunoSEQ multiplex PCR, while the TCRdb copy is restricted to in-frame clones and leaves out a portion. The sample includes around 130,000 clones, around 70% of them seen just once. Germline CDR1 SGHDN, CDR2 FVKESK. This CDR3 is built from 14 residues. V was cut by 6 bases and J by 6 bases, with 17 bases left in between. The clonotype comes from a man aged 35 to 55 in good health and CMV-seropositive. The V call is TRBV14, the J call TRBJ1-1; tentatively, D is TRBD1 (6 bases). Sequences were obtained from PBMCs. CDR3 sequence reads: CASSPTGLGAEAFF. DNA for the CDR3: TGTGCCAGCAGTCCTACAGGGCTGGGGGCTGAAGCTTTCTTT.